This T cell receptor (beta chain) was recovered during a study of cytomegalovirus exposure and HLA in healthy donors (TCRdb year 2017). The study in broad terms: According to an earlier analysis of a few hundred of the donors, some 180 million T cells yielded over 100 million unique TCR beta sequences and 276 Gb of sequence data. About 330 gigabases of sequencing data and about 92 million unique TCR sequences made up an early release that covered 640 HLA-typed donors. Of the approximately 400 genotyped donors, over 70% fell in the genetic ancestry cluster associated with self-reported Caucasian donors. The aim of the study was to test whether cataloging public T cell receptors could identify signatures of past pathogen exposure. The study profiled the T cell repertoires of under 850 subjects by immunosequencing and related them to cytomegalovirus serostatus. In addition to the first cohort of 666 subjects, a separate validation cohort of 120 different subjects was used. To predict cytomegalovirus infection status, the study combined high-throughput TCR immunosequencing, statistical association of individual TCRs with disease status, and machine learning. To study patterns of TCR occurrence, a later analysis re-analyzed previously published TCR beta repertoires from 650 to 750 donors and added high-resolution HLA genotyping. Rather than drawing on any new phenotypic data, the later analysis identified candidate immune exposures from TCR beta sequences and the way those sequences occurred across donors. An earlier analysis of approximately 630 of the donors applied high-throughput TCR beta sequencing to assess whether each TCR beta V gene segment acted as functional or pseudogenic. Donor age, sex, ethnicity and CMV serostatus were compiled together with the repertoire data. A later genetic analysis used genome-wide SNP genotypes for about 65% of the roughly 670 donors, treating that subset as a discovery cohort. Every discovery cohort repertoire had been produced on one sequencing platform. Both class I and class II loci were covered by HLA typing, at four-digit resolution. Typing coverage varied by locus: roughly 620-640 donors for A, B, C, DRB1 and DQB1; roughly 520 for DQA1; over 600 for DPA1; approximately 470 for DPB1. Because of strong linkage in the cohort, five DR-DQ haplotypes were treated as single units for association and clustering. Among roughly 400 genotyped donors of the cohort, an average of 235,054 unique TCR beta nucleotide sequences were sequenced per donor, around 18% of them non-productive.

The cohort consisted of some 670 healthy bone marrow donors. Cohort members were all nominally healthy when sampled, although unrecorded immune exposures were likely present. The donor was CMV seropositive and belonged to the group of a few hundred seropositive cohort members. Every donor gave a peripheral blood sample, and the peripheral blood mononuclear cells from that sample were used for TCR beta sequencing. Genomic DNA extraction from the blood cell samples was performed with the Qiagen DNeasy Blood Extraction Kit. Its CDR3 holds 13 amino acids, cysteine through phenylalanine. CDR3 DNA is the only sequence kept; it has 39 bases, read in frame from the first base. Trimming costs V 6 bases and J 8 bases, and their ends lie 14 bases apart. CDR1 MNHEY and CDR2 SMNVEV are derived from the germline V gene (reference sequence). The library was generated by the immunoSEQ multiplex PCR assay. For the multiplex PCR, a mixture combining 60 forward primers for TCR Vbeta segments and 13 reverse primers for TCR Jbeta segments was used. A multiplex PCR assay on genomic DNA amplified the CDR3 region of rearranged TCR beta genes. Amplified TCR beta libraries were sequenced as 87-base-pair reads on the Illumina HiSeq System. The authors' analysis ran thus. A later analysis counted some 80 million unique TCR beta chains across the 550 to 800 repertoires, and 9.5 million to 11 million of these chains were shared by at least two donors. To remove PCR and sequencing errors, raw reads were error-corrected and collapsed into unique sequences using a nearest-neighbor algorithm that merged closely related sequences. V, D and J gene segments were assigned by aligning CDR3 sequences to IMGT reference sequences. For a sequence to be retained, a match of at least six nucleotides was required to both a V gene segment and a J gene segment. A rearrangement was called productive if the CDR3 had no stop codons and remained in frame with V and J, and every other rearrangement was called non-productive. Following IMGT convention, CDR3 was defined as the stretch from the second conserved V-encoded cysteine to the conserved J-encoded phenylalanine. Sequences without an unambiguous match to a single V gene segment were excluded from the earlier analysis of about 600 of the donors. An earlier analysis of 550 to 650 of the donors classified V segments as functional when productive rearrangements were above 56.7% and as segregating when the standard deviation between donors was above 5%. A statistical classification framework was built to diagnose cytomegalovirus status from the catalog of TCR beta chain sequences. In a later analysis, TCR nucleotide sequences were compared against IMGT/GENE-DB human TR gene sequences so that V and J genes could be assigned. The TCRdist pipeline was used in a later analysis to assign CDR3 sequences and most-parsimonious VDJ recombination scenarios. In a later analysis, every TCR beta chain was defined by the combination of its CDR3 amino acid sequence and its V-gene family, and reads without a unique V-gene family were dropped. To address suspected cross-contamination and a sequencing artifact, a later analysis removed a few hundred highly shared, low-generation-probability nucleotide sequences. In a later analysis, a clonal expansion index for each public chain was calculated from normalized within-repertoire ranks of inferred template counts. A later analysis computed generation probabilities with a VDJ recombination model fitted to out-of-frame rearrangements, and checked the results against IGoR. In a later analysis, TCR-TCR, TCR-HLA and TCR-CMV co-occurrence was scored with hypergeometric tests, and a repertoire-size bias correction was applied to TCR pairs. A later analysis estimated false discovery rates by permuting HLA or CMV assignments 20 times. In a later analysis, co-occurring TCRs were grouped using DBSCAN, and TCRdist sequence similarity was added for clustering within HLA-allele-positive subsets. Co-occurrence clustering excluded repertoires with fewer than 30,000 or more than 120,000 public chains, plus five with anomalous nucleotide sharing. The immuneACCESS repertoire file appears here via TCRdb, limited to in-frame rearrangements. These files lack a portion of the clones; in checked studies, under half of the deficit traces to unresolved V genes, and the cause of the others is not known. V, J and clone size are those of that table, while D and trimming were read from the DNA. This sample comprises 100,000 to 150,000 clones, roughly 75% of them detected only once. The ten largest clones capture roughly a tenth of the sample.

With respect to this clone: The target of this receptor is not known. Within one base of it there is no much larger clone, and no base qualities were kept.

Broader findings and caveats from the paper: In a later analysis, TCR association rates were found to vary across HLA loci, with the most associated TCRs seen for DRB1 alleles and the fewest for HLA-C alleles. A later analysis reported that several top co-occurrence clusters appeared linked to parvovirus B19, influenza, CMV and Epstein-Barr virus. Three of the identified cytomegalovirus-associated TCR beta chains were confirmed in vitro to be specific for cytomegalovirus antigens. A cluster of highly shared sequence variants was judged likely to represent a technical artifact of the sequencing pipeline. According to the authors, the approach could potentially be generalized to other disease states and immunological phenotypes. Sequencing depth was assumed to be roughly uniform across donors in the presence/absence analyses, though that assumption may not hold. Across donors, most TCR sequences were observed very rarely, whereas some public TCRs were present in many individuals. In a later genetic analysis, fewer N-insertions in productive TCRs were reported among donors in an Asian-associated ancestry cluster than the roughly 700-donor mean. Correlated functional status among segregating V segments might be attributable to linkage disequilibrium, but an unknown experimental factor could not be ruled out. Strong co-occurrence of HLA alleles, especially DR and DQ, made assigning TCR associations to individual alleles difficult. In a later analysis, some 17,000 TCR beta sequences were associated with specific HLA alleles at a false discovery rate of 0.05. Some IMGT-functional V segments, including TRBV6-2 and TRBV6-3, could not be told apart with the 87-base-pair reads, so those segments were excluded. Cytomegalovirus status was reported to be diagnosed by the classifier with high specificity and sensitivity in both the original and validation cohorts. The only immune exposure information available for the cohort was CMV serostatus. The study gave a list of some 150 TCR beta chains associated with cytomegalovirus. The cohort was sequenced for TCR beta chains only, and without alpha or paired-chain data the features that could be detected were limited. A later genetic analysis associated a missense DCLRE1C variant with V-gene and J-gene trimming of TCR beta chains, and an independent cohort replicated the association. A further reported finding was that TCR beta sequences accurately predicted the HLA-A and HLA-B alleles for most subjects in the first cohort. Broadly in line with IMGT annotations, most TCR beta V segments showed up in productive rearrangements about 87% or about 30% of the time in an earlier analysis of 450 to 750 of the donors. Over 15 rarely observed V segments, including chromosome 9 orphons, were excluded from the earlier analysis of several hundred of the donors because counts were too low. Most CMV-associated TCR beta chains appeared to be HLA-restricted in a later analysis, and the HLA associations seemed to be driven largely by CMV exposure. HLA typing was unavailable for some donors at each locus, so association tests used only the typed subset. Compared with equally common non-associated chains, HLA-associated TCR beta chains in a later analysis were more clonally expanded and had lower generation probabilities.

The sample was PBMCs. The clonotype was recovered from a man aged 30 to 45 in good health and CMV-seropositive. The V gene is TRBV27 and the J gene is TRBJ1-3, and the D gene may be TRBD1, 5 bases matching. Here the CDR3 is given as CASRGRGRDTIYF. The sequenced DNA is TGTGCCAGCAGGGGACGGGGGAGGGACACCATATATTTT.